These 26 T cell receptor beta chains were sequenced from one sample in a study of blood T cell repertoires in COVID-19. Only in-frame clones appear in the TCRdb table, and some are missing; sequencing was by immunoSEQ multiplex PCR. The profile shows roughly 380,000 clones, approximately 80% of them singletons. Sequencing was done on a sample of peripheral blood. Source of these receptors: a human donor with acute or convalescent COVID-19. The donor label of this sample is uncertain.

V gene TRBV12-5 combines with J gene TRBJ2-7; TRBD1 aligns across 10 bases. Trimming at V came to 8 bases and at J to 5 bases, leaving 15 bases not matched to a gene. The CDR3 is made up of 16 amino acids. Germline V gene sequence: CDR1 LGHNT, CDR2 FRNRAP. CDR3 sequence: CASRTRGGQGFDEQYF. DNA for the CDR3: TGTGCTAGTAGAACTAGGGGGGGACAGGGGTTCGACGAGCAGTACTTC.

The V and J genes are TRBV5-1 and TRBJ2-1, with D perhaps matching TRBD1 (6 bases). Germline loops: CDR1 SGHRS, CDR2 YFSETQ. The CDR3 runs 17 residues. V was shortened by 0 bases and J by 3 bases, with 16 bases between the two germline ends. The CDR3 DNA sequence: TGCGCCAGCAGCTTGGCATTCAGGGGCGGAAACTACAATGAGCAGTTCTTC. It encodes CASSLAFRGGNYNEQFF.

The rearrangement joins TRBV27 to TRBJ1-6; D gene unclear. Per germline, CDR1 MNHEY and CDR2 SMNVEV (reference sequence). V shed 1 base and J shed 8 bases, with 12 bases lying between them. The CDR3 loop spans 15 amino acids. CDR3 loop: CASSLLEGIDSPLHF. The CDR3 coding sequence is TGTGCCAGCAGTTTATTGGAGGGAATAGATTCACCCCTCCACTTT.

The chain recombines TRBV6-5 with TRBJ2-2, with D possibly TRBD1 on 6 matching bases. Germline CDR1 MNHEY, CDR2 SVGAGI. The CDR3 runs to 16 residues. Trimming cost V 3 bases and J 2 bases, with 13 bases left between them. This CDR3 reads CASSYLRGQNTGELFF. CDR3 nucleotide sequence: TGTGCCAGCAGTTATCTCAGGGGCCAAAACACCGGGGAGCTGTTTTTT.

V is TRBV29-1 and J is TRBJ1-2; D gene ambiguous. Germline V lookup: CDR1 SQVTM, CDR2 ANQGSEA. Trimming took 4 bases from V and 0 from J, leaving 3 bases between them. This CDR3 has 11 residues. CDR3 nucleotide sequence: TGCAGCGTTGTCGCTAACTATGGCTACACCTTC. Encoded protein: CSVVANYGYTF.

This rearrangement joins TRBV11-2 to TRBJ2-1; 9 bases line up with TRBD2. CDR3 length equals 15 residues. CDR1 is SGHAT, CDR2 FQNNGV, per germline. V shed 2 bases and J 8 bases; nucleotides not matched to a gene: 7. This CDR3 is CASSLLAGGPDEQFF. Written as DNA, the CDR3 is TGTGCCAGCAGCTTACTGGCGGGAGGGCCGGATGAGCAGTTCTTC.

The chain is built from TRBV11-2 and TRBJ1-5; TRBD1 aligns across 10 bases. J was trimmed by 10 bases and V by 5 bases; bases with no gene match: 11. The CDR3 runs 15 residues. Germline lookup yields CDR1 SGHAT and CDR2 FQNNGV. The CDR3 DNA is TGTGCCAGCAGCAGCCGGGACAGGGGTCCTCATCCCCAGCATTTT. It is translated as CASSSRDRGPHPQHF.

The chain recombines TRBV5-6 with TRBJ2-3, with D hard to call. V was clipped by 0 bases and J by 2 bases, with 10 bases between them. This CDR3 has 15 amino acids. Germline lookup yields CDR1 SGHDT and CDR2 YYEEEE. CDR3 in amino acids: CASSLVAVSTDTQYF. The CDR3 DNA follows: TGTGCCAGCAGCTTGGTTGCAGTCTCCACAGATACGCAGTATTTT.

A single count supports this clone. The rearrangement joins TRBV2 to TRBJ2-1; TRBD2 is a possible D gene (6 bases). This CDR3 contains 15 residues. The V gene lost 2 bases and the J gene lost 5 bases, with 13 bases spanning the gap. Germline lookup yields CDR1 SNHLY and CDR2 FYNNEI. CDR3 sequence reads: CASSEKVAVNNEQFF. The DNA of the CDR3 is TGTGCCAGCAGTGAAAAAGTAGCGGTTAACAATGAGCAGTTCTTC.

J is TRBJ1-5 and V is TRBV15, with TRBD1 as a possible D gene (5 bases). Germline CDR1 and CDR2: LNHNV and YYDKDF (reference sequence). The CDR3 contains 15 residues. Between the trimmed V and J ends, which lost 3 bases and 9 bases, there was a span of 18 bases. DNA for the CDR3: TGTGCCACCAGCAGGGGGGGAGGGTCGGTGAGGCCCCAGCATTTT. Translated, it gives CATSRGGGSVRPQHF. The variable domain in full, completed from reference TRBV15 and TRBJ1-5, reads DAMVIQNPRYQVTQFGKPVTLSCSQTLNHNVMYWYQQKSSQAPKLLFHYYDKDFNNEADTPDNFQSRRPNTSFCFLDIRSPGLGDTAMYLCATSRGGGSVRPQHFGDGTRLSIL.

The CDR3, as DNA: TGTGCCTGGAGTGTACAGGGGGCACCCTTCGGGGAAAAACTGTTTTTT. Protein: CAWSVQGAPFGEKLFF. The chain is built from TRBV30 and TRBJ1-4, with 9 bases fitting TRBD1. V was clipped by 0 bases and J by 8 bases; unmatched bases: 10. Germline CDR1 reads GTSNPN; CDR2 reads SVGIG (reference sequence). CDR3 size: 16 residues. Complete variable domain (other parts from reference TRBV30 and TRBJ1-4): SQTIHQWPATLVQPVGSPLSLECTVEGTSNPNLYWYRQAAGRGLQLLFYSVGIGQISSEVPQNLSASRPQDRQFILSSKKLLLSDSGFYLCAWSVQGAPFGEKLFFGSGTQLSVL.

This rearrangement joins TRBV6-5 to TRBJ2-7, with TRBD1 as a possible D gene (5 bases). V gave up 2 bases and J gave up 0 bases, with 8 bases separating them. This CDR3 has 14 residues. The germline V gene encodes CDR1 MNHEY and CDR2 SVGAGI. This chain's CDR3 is CASSYRDSSYEQYF. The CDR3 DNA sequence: TGTGCCAGCAGTTACCGAGACAGCTCCTACGAGCAGTACTTC.

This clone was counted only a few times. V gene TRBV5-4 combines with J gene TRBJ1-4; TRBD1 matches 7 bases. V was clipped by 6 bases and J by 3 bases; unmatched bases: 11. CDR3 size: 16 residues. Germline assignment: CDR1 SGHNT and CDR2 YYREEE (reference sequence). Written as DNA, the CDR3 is TGTGCCAGCAACCAGGGTACAGGGGTGGCTAATGAAAAACTGTTTTTT. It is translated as CASNQGTGVANEKLFF.

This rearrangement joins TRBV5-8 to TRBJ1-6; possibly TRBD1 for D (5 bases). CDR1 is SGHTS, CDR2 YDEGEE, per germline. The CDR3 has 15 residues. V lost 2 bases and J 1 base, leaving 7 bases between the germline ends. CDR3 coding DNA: TGTGCCAGCAGCTTTCGGGGGTCCTATAATTCACCCCTCCACTTT. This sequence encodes CASSFRGSYNSPLHF.

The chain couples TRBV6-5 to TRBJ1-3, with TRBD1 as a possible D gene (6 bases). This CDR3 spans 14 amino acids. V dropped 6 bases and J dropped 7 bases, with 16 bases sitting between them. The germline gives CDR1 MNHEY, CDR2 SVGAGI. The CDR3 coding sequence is TGTGCCAGCAGACCCACGGGGGGCCCTAACACCATATATTTT. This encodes CASRPTGGPNTIYF.

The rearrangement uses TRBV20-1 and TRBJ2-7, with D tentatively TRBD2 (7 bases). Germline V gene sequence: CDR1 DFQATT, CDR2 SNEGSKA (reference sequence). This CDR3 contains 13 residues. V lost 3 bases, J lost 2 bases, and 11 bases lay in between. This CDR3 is CSASRGAPYEQYF. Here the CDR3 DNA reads TGCAGTGCTAGTCGGGGGGCCCCCTACGAGCAGTACTTC.

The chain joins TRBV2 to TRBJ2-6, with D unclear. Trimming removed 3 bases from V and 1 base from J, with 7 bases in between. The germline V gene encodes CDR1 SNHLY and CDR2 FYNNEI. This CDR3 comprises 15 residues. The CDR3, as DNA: TGTGCCAGCAGTGACGAGGAATCTGGGGCCAACGTCCTGACTTTC. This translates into CASSDEESGANVLTF. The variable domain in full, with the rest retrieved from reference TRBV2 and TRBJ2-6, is EPEVTQTPSHQVTQMGQEVILRCVPISNHLYFYWYRQILGQKVEFLVSFYNNEISEKSEIFDDQFSVERPDGSNFTLKIRSTKLEDSAMYFCASSDEESGANVLTFGAGSRLTVL.

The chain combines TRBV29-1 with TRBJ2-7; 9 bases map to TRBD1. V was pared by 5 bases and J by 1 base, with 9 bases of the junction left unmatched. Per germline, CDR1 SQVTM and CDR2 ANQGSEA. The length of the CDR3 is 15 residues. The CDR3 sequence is CSVLNPGQGSYEQYF. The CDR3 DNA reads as TGCAGCGTTCTTAATCCGGGACAGGGATCCTACGAGCAGTACTTC.

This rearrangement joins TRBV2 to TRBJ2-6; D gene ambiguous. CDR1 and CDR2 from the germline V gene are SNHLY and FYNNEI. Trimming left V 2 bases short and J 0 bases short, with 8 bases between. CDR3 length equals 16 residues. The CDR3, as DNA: TGTGCCAGCAGTGAACGGCGGTTCTCTGGGGCCAACGTCCTGACTTTC. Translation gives CASSERRFSGANVLTF.

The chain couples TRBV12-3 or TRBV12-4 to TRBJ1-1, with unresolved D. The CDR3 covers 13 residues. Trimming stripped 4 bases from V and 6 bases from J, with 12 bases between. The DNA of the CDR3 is TGTGCCAGCAGTTATCAGTTGGTTTCTGAAGCTTTCTTT. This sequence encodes CASSYQLVSEAFF.

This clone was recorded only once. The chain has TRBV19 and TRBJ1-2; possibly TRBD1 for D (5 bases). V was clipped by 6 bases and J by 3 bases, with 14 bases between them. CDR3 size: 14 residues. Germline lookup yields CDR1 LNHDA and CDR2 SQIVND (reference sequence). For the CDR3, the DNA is TGTGCCAGTAGGGGAGGGGATCGAGACTATGGCTACACCTTC. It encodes CASRGGDRDYGYTF.

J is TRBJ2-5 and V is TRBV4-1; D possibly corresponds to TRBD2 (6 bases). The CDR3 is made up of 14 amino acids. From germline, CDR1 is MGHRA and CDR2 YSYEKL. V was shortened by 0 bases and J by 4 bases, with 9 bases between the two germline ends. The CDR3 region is CASSQERRGETQYF. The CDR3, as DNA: TGCGCCAGCAGCCAAGAAAGGAGGGGAGAGACCCAGTACTTC.

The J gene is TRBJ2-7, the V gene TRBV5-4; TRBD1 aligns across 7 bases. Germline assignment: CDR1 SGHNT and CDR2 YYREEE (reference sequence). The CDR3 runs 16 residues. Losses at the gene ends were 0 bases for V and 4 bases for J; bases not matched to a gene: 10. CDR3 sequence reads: CASSLGGGDTSYEQYF. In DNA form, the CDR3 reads TGTGCCAGCAGCTTGGGAGGGGGCGATACGTCGTACGAGCAGTACTTC. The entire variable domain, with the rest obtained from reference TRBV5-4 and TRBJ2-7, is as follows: ETGVTQSPTHLIKTRGQQVTLRCSSQSGHNTVSWYQQALGQGPQFIFQYYREEENGRGNFPPRFSGLQFPNYSSELNVNALELDDSALYLCASSLGGGDTSYEQYFGPGTRLTVT.

The chain's CDR3 is CASSSIPRVYNEQFF. The CDR3 bases are TGTGCCAGCAGCTCCATACCTCGGGTCTACAATGAGCAGTTCTTC. The chain couples TRBV7-2 to TRBJ2-1; D unresolved. This CDR3 is 15 amino acids long. Germline CDR1 reads SGHTA; CDR2 reads FQGNSA. Trimming took 4 bases from V and 3 from J, leaving 13 bases between them. Supplemented by reference TRBV7-2 and TRBJ2-1, the full variable domain reads GAGVSQSPSNKVTEKGKDVELRCDPISGHTALYWYRQSLGQGLEFLIYFQGNSAPDKSGLPSDRFSAERTGGSVSTLTIQRTQQEDSAVYLCASSSIPRVYNEQFFGPGTRLTVL.

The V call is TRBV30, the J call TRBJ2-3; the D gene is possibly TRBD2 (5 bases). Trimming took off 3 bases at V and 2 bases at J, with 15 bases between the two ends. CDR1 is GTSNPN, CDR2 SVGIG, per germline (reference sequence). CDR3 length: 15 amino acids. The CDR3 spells CAWRLSGGYTDTQYF. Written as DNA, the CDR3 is TGTGCCTGGAGACTCAGTGGCGGGTACACAGATACGCAGTATTTT.

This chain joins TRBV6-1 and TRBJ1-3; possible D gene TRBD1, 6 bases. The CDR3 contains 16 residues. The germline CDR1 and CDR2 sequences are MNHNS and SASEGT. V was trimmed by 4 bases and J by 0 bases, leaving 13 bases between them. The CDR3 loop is CASSAQTGFSGNTIYF. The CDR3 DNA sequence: TGTGCCAGCAGTGCCCAGACAGGCTTCTCTGGAAACACCATATATTTT.